This section outlines one T cell receptor (beta chain) sequence together with its context. The entry originates in a study of T cell clones after liver transplantation. CDR3 length: 16 residues. V trimming: 0 bases; J trimming: 4 bases; junction bases outside the gene matches: 6. Germline values: CDR1 SGDLS, CDR2 YYNGEE. Libraries were prepared by immunoSEQ multiplex PCR; TCRdb keeps only in-frame clonotypes and omits some of them. This table has over 90,000 clones, about 80% appearing once. The rearrangement joins TRBV9 to TRBJ2-2; TRBD1 matches at 7 bases. Specimen: CD4+ T cells from blood, collected about 50 months after liver transplant. The TCR comes from a human patient who received a liver transplant. The graft donor may be the source of some T cells. As DNA, the CDR3 is TGTGCCAGCAGCGTAGCCCTAGGACAGGCCACCGGGGAGCTGTTTTTT. Protein: CASSVALGQATGELFF.